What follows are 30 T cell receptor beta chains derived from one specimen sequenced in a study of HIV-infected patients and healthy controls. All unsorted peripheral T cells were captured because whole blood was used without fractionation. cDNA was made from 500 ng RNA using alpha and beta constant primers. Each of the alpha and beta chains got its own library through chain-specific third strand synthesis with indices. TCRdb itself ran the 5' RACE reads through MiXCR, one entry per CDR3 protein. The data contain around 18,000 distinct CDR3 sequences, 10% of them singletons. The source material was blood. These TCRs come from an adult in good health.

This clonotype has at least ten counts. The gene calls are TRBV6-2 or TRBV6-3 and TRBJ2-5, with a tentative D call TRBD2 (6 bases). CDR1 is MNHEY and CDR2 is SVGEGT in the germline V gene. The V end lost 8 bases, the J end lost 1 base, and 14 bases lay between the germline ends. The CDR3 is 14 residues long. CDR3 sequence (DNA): TGTGCCAGCGCCCCCTGGACTACCCAAGAGACCCAGTACTTC. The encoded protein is CASAPWTTQETQYF.

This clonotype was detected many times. CDR3 coding DNA: TGTGCCAGCAGCTCCTGGCTAGCGGGAGTTTCCACAGATACGCAGTATTTT. This codes for CASSSWLAGVSTDTQYF. The J gene is TRBJ2-3, the V gene TRBV7-9; 10 positions agree with TRBD2. V shed 4 bases and J 2 bases; nucleotides not matched to a gene: 9. The CDR3 runs 17 residues. Germline-derived CDR1 and CDR2 are SEHNR and FQNEAQ (reference sequence). The full variable domain, in which reference TRBV7-9 and TRBJ2-3 provide the parts outside the CDR3, is DTGVSQNPRHKITKRGQNVTFRCDPISEHNRLYWYRQTLGQGPEFLTYFQNEAQLEKSRLLSDRFSAERPKGSFSTLEIQRTEQGDSAMYLCASSSWLAGVSTDTQYFGPGTRLTVL.

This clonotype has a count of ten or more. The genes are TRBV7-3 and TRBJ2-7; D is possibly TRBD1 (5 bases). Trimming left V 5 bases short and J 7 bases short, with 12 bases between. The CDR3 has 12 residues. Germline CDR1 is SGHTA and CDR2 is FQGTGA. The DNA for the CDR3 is TGTGCCAGCAGCGATGAATCAGGGGAGCAGTACTTC. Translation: CASSDESGEQYF. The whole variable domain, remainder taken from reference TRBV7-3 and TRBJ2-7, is GAGVSQTPSNKVTEKGKYVELRCDPISGHTALYWYRQSLGQGPEFLIYFQGTGAADDSGLPNDRFFAVRPEGSVSTLKIQRTERGDSAVYLCASSDESGEQYFGPGTRLTVT.

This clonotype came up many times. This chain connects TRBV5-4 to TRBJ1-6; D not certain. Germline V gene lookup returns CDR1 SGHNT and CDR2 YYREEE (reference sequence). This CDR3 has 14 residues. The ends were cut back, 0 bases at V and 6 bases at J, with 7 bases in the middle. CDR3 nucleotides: TGTGCCAGCAGCTTGGACATTGCTAATTCACCCCTCCACTTT. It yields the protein CASSLDIANSPLHF.

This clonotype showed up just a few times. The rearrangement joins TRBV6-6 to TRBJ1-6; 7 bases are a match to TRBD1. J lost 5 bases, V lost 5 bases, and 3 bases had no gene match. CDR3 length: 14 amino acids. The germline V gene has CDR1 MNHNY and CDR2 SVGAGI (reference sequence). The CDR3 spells CASSAGTDNSPLHF. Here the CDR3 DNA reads TGTGCCAGCAGTGCCGGGACAGATAATTCACCCCTCCACTTT.

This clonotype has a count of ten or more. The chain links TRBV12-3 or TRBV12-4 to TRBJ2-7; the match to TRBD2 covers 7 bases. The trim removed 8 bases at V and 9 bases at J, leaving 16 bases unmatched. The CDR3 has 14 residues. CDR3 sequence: CASAAPGLRWGQYF. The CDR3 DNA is TGTGCCAGCGCCGCACCGGGACTACGGTGGGGGCAGTACTTC.

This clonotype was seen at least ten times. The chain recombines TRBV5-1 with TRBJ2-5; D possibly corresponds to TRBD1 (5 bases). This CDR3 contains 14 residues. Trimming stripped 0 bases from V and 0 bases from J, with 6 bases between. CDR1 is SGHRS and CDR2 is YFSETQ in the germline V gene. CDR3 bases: TGCGCCAGCAGCTTGGGACAGTACCAAGAGACCCAGTACTTC. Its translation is CASSLGQYQETQYF. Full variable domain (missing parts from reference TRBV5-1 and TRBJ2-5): KAGVTQTPRYLIKTRGQQVTLSCSPISGHRSVSWYQQTPGQGLQFLFEYFSETQRNKGNFPGRFSGRQFSNSRSEMNVSTLELGDSALYLCASSLGQYQETQYFGPGTRLLVL.

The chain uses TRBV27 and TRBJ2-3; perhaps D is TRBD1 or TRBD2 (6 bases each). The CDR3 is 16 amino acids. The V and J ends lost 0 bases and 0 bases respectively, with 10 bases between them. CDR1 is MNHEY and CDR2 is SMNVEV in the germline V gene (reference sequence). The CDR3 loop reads CASSLSKGGSTDTQYF. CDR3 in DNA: TGTGCCAGCAGTTTATCGAAGGGGGGAAGCACAGATACGCAGTATTTT.

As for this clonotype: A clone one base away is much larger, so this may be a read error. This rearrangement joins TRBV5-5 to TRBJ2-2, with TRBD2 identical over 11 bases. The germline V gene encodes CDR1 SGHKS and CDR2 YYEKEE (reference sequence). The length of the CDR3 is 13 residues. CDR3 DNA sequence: TGTGCCAGCAGCTTGATACTAGCGGGGGAGCTGTCTTTT. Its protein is CASSLILAGELSF.

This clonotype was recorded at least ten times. CDR3 sequence (DNA): TGTGCCAGCAGCCCCCGGACTAGTCGGAGCACAGATACGCAGTATTTT. Residues: CASSPRTSRSTDTQYF. J is TRBJ2-3 and V is TRBV7-9; 7 positions match TRBD2. Germline loops: CDR1 SEHNR, CDR2 FQNEAQ (reference sequence). J lost 0 bases, V lost 5 bases, and 8 bases had no gene match. The CDR3 contains 16 residues. Looking up the rest from reference TRBV7-9 and TRBJ2-3 gives the full variable domain: DTGVSQNPRHKITKRGQNVTFRCDPISEHNRLYWYRQTLGQGPEFLTYFQNEAQLEKSRLLSDRFSAERPKGSFSTLEIQRTEQGDSAMYLCASSPRTSRSTDTQYFGPGTRLTVL.

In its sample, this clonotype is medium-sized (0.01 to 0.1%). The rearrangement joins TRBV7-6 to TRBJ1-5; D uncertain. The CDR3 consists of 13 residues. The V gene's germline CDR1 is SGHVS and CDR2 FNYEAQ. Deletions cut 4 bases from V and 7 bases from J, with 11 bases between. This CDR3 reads CASSSRVGQPQHF. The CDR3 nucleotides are TGTGCCAGCAGCTCACGGGTCGGGCAGCCCCAGCATTTT.

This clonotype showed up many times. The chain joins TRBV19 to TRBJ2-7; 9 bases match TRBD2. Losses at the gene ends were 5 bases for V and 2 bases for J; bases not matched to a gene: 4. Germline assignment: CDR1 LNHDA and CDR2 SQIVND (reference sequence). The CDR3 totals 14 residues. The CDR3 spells CASSQAGGTYEQYF. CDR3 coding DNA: TGTGCCAGTAGTCAAGCGGGAGGCACCTACGAGCAGTACTTC.

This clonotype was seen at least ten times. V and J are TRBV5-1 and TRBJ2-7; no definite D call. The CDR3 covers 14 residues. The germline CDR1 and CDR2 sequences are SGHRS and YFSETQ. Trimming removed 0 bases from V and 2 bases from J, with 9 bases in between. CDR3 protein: CASSLEGYPYEQYF. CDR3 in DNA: TGCGCCAGCAGCTTGGAGGGTTATCCCTACGAGCAGTACTTC.

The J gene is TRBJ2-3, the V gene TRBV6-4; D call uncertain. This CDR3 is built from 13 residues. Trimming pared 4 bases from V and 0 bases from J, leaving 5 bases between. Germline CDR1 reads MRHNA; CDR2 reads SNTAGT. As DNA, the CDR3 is TGTGCCAGCAGTGGGGCTAGCACAGATACGCAGTATTTT. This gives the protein CASSGASTDTQYF.

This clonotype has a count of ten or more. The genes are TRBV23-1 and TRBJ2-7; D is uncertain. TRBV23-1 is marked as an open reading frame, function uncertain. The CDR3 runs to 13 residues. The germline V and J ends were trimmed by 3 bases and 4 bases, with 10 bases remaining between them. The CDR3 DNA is TGCGCCAGCAGTCAGTTCTTTTTTTACGAGCAGTACTTC. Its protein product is CASSQFFFYEQYF.

The CDR3 nucleotides are TGTGCCAGTAGTATAGGGAATCGGCACAATGAGCAGTTCTTC. It codes for CASSIGNRHNEQFF. This rearrangement joins TRBV19 to TRBJ2-1; D not certain. CDR3 length: 14 residues. V was pared by 1 base and J by 5 bases, with 9 bases between. Germline CDR1 reads LNHDA; CDR2 reads SQIVND (reference sequence). The full variable domain, its missing parts supplied by reference TRBV19 and TRBJ2-1, is DGGITQSPKYLFRKEGQNVTLSCEQNLNHDAMYWYRQDPGQGLRLIYYSQIVNDFQKGDIAEGYSVSREKKESFPLTVTSAQKNPTAFYLCASSIGNRHNEQFFGPGTRLTVL.

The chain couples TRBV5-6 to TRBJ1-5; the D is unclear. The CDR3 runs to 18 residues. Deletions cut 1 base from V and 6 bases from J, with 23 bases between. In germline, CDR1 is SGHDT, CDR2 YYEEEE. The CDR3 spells CASSLTSSPGVASQPQHF. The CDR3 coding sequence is TGTGCCAGCAGCTTGACCTCCTCCCCCGGGGTGGCAAGTCAGCCCCAGCATTTT.

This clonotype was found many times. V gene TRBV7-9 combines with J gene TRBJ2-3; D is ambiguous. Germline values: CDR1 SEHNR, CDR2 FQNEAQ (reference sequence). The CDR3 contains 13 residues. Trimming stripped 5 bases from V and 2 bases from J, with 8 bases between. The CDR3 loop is CASSEPFTDTQYF. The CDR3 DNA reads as TGTGCCAGCAGCGAACCTTTCACAGATACGCAGTATTTT.

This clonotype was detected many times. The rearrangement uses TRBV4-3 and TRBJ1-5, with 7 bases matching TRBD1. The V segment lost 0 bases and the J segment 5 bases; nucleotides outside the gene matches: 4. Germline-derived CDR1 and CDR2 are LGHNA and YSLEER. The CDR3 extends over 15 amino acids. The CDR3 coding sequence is TGCGCCAGCAGCCAAGAATTCGACAGGGATCAGCCCCAGCATTTT. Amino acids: CASSQEFDRDQPQHF.

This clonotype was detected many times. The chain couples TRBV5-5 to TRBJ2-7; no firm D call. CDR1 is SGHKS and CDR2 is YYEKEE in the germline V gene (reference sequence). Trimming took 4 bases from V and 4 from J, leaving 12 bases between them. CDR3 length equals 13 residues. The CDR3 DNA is TGTGCCAGCAGCCTACATGATGTATACGAGCAGTACTTC. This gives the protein CASSLHDVYEQYF.

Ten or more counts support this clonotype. This CDR3 reads CASSFEGPPPYEQYF. The DNA of the CDR3 is TGCGCCAGCAGCTTCGAAGGACCCCCCCCCTACGAGCAGTACTTC. The chain couples TRBV5-1 to TRBJ2-7, with D hard to call. The CDR3 totals 15 residues. The V end was cut by 2 bases, the J end by 2 bases, with 14 bases between. The germline V gene encodes CDR1 SGHRS and CDR2 YFSETQ.

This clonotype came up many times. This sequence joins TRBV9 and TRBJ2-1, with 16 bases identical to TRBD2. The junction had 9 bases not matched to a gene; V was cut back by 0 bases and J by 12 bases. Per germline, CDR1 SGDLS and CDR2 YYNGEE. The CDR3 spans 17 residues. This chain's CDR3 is CASSVDLGTSGRAGQFF. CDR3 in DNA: TGTGCCAGCAGCGTAGACCTCGGGACTAGCGGGAGGGCCGGGCAGTTCTTC.

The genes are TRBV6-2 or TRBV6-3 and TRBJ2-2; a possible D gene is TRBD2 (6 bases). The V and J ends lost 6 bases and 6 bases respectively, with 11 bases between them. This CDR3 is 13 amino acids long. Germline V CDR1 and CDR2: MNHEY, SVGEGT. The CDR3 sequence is CASRLGGAGELFF. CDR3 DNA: TGTGCCAGCAGGCTTGGAGGGGCCGGGGAGCTGTTTTTT.

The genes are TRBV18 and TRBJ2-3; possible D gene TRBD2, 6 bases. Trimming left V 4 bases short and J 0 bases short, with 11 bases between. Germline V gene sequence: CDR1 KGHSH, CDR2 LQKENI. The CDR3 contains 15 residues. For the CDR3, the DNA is TGTGCCAGCTCACAGGACTACCTTAGCACAGATACGCAGTATTTT. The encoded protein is CASSQDYLSTDTQYF. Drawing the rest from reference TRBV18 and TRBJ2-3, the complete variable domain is NAGVMQNPRHLVRRRGQEARLRCSPMKGHSHVYWYRQLPEEGLKFMVYLQKENIIDESGMPKERFSAEFPKEGPSILRIQQVVRGDSAAYFCASSQDYLSTDTQYFGPGTRLTVL.

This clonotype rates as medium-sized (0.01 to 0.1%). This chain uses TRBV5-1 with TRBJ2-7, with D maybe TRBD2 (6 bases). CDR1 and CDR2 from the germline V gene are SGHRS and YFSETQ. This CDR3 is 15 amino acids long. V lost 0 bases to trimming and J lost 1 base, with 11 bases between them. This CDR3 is CASSLEAGLSYEQYF. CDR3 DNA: TGCGCCAGCAGCTTGGAGGCAGGACTATCCTACGAGCAGTACTTC.

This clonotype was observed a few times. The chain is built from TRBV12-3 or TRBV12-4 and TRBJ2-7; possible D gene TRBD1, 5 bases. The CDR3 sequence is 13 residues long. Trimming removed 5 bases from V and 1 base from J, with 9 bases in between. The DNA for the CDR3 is TGTGCCAGCAGTCCGGACATTTCCTACGAGCAGTACTTC. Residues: CASSPDISYEQYF.

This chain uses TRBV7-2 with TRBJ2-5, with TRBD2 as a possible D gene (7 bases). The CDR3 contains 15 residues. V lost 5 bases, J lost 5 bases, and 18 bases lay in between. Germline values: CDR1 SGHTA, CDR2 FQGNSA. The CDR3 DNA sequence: TGTGCCAGCAGCCCTTTACGGGGGGCGGGGGAGACCCAGTACTTC. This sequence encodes CASSPLRGAGETQYF.

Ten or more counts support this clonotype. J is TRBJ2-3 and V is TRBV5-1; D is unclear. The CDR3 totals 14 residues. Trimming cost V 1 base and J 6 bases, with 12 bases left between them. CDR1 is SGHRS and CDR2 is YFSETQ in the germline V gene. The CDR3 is CASSLYSSEDTQYF. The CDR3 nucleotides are TGCGCCAGCAGCTTGTATAGCTCCGAGGATACGCAGTATTTT.

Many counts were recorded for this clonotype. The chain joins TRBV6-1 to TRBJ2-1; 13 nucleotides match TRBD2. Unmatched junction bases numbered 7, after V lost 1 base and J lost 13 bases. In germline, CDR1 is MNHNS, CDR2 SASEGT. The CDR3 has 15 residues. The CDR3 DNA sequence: TGTGCCAGCAGTGAAGGACTAGCGGGAGGCCATCGTCAGTTCTTC. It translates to CASSEGLAGGHRQFF.

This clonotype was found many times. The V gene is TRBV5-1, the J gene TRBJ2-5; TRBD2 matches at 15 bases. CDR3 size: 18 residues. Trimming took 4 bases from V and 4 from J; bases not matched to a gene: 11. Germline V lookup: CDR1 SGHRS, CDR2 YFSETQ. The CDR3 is CASSPLGLAGGPGETQYF. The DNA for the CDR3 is TGCGCCAGCAGCCCGCTAGGACTAGCGGGAGGGCCGGGAGAGACCCAGTACTTC.